A selection of T cell receptor beta chains follows, all from one sample in a study of cytomegalovirus exposure and HLA in healthy donors. This table comes from immunoSEQ multiplex PCR, and its TCRdb copy is limited to in-frame clones, with some not included. The profile covers 95,000 to 150,000 clones, with over 65% appearing a single time and approximately 8.5% taken by the ten largest. The sequenced sample consisted of PBMCs. These receptors originate from a woman between 35 and 50 years old in good health and CMV-seropositive. Each CDR3 is given with its conserved first and last residue. A D gene is named only where the DNA matches it firmly. Expanded clones are given a class, and other clones once, few, many or no size at all.

size,J,D,V,CDR3,DNA
-,TRBJ2-7,TRBD2,TRBV27,CASSLVPSGRAYEQYF,TGTGCCAGCAGTTTAGTTCCTAGCGGGAGGGCCTACGAGCAGTACTTC
-,TRBJ2-5,TRBD2,TRBV7-3,CASSTRTSGQTQYF,TGTGCCAGCAGCACCCGGACTAGCGGGCAGACCCAGTACTTC
-,TRBJ1-1,-,TRBV11-2,CASSLFVTETEAFF,TGTGCCAGCAGCTTATTTGTGACAGAAACTGAAGCTTTCTTT
-,TRBJ2-3,TRBD2,TRBV2,CASSDGGGTTDTQYF,TGTGCCAGCAGTGACGGCGGGGGAACCACAGATACGCAGTATTTT
-,TRBJ2-5,-,TRBV5-1,CASRRSQETQYF,TGCGCCAGCAGGCGAAGCCAAGAGACCCAGTACTTC
-,TRBJ1-2,-,TRBV27,CASRGGGLDLFYGYTF,TGTGCCAGCCGAGGGGGGGGACTAGATCTATTCTATGGCTACACCTTC
-,TRBJ2-1,TRBD1,TRBV5-4,CASSLDAGGNEQFF,TGTGCCAGCAGCTTGGATGCAGGGGGCAATGAGCAGTTCTTC
-,TRBJ2-5,TRBD2,TRBV2,CASSTRGGETQYF,TGTGCCAGCAGTACCCGGGGAGGGGAGACCCAGTACTTC
-,TRBJ1-3,-,TRBV2,CASTGQYSGNTIYF,TGTGCCAGCACCGGACAGTACTCTGGAAACACCATATATTTT
-,TRBJ2-1,TRBD2,TRBV2,CASSERSGGAGEQFF,TGTGCCAGCAGTGAAAGGAGCGGGGGGGCCGGTGAGCAGTTCTTC
-,TRBJ1-2,-,TRBV29-1,CSVGVTNYGYTF,TGCAGCGTTGGCGTAACTAACTATGGCTACACCTTC
-,TRBJ1-2,-,TRBV29-1,CSVVSANGYTF,TGCAGCGTTGTCAGCGCGAATGGCTACACCTTC
-,TRBJ1-5,TRBD1,TRBV6-1,CASSEKGARGKYQPQHF,TGTGCCAGCAGTGAAAAAGGGGCCAGGGGGAAGTATCAGCCCCAGCATTTT
-,TRBJ1-1,TRBD1,TRBV2,CASSFPSQGHGNTEAFF,TGTGCCAGCAGTTTCCCCTCACAGGGGCATGGGAACACTGAAGCTTTCTTT
-,TRBJ1-2,TRBD1,TRBV7-9,CASSLALGGNYGYTF,TGTGCCAGCAGCTTAGCGCTAGGGGGCAACTATGGCTACACCTTC
-,TRBJ2-1,TRBD2,TRBV5-4,CASSPGGGLAGAYNEQFF,TGTGCCAGCAGCCCGGGTGGGGGACTAGCGGGGGCATACAATGAGCAGTTCTTC
-,TRBJ1-2,TRBD1,TRBV19,CASSHGTGGLEGYTF,TGTGCCAGTAGCCACGGGACAGGGGGATTAGAAGGCTACACCTTC
once,TRBJ1-1,TRBD1,TRBV6-7,CASSYWTGRNTEAFF,TGTGCCAGCAGTTACTGGACAGGGAGAAACACTGAAGCTTTCTTT
-,TRBJ1-1,TRBD1,TRBV19,CASDRGLGNTEAFF,TGTGCCAGCGACAGGGGGCTGGGGAACACTGAAGCTTTCTTT
-,TRBJ2-7,TRBD1,TRBV6-1,CASSGWTGGSEQYF,TGTGCCAGCAGTGGATGGACAGGGGGCAGCGAGCAGTACTTC
once,TRBJ1-1,-,TRBV29-1,CSAEGENTEAFF,TGCAGCGCCGAGGGAGAGAACACTGAAGCTTTCTTT
-,TRBJ2-7,-,TRBV2,CATARGGSYEQYF,TGTGCCACTGCTAGGGGAGGCTCCTACGAGCAGTACTTC
-,TRBJ1-5,TRBD1,TRBV27,CASSFGQGLNQPQHF,TGTGCCAGCAGTTTCGGACAGGGCCTCAATCAGCCCCAGCATTTT
-,TRBJ1-5,TRBD1,TRBV5-1,CASSPGTGTYQPQHF,TGCGCCAGCAGCCCCGGGACAGGGACCTATCAGCCCCAGCATTTT
-,TRBJ2-1,-,TRBV28,CASSLYEKGVYEQFF,TGTGCCAGCAGTTTATACGAAAAGGGGGTCTATGAGCAGTTCTTC
few,TRBJ1-1,-,TRBV11-2,CASSLQGNYMNTEAFF,TGTGCCAGCAGCTTGCAGGGGAATTACATGAACACTGAAGCTTTCTTT